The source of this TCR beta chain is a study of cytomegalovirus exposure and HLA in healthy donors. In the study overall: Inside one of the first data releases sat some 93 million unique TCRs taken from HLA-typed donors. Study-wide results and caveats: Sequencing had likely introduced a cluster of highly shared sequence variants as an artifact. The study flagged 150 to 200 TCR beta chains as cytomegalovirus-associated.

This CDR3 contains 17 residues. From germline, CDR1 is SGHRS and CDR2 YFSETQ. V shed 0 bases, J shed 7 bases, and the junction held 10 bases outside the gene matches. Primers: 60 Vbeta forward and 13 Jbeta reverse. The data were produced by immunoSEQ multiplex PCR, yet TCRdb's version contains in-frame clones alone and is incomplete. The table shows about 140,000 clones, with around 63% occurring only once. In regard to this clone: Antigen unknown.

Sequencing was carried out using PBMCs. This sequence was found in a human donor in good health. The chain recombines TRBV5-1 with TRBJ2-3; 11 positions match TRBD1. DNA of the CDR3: TGCGCCAGCAGCTTGGGCCCCCCGGGACAGGGGGGATATACGCAGTATTTT. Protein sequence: CASSLGPPGQGGYTQYF.